The sequence of this T cell receptor (beta chain) was determined in a study of blood T cell repertoires in COVID-19. Overall study context: PBMCs, B-cell-depleted T cells, or T cells were the source of the cDNA or gDNA that made up the material.

Clones were read by immunoSEQ multiplex PCR, and TCRdb kept only the in-frame ones, dropping some. The sample carries about 360,000 clones, 86% recorded once. With 5 bases removed from V and 7 bases from J, the gap between germline ends came to 15 bases. This CDR3 is 14 amino acids long. CDR1 and CDR2 from the germline V gene are SGHKS and YYEKEE (reference sequence). The sequencing input was peripheral blood. V is TRBV5-5 and J is TRBJ1-4; weak D call: TRBD1 (5 bases). This receptor was taken from a woman aged 60 to 75 with COVID-19, enrolled during active disease. CDR3 sequence: CASRPAGMVEKLFF. The DNA for the CDR3 is TGTGCCAGCAGGCCGGCAGGGATGGTTGAAAAACTGTTTTTT.